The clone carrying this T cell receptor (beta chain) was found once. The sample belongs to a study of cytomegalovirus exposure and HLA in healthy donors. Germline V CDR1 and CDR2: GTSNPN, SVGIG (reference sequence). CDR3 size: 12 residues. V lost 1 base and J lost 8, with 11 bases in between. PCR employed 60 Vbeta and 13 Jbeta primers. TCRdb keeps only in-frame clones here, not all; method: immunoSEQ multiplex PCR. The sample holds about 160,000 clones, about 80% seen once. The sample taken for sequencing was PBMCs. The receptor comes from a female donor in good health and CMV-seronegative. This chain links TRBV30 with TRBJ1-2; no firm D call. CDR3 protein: CAWSGRPGGYTF. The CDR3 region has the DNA TGTGCCTGGAGTGGACGTCCGGGGGGCTACACCTTC. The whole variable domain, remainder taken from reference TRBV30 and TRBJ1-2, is SQTIHQWPATLVQPVGSPLSLECTVEGTSNPNLYWYRQAAGRGLQLLFYSVGIGQISSEVPQNLSASRPQDRQFILSSKKLLLSDSGFYLCAWSGRPGGYTFGSGTRLTVV.